This T cell receptor (beta chain) comes out of a study of T cells after yellow fever vaccination. Looking at the study overall: Fractions with few cells were prepared using SMART-Seq v4 Ultra Low Input.

Trimming stripped 2 bases from V and 1 base from J, with 2 bases between. The CDR3 extends over 11 amino acids. Germline V gene data show CDR1 as SQVTM and CDR2 as ANQGSEA. The table lists this clonotype with a few counts. Its antigen is as yet unknown. General observations from the study: Compared with primary, the secondary response was weaker and peaked at day 5, not 15.

The authors made TCR cDNA by 5'RACE template switching, adding a universal primer site and UMIs. From the 5' RACE reads, TCRdb called clonotypes with MiXCR, one entry per CDR3 protein. The sample comprises 300,000 to 400,000 distinct CDR3 sequences, roughly 8.7% of which are singletons, and 15% to 20% rests with the top ten. V usage is TRBV29-1 and J usage is TRBJ2-5; no reliable D call. The sequence was collected from a man younger than 30 who received the YFV17D yellow fever vaccine. The material was PBMCs, obtained on the day of the first yellow fever vaccination. DNA for the CDR3: TGCAGCGTTGAAAGCCAAGAGACCCAGTACTTC. This gives the protein CSVESQETQYF.